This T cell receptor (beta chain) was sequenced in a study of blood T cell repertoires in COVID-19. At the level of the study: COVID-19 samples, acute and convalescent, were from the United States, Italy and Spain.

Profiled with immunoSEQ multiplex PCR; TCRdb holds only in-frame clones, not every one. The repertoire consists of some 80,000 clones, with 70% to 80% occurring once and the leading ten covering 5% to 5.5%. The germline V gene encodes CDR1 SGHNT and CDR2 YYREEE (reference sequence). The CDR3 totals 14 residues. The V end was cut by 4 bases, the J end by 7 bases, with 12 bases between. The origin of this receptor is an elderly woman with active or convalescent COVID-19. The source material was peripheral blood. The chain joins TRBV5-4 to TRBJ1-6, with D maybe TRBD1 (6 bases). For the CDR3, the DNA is TGTGCCAGCAGCCCAGGGGCACCAAATTCACCCCTCCACTTT. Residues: CASSPGAPNSPLHF.